These 2 T cell receptor beta chains came from one sample sequenced in a study of blood T cells in healthy people across ages. With a J-beta primer mix and a sample-barcoded 5' primer, a second PCR ran about 7 to 11 cycles. TCRdb fed the 5' RACE reads into MiXCR, producing one record per CDR3 protein. The sample carries over 950,000 distinct CDR3 sequences, just over 50% recorded once. The sequenced material came from blood. The receptors come from a woman aged 60 to 75 in good health.

CDR3 protein: CASSLVGPMWQFF. As DNA, the CDR3 is TGTGCCAGCAGTCTAGTCGGGCCGATGTGGCAGTTCTTC. The gene calls are TRBV6-2 or TRBV6-3 and TRBJ2-1, with D unclear. Germline CDR1 is MNHEY and CDR2 is SVGEGT. Trimming stripped 5 bases from V and 12 bases from J, with 17 bases between. The CDR3 totals 13 residues.

This clonotype was detected only a few times. V usage is TRBV28 and J usage is TRBJ2-5; D possibly corresponds to TRBD2 (5 bases). V was pared by 2 bases and J by 2 bases, with 15 bases between. The germline CDR1 and CDR2 sequences are MDHEN and SYDVKM. The CDR3 loop spans 16 amino acids. CDR3 sequence: CASSLGSRSPQETQYF. DNA of the CDR3: TGTGCCAGCAGTTTAGGGAGTAGGAGTCCTCAAGAGACCCAGTACTTC.